This T cell receptor beta chain was sequenced in a study of blood T cell repertoires in COVID-19. Study-wide background: The cDNA or gDNA used as material had been derived from T cells, B-cell-depleted T cells, or PBMCs.

Per the germline V gene, CDR1 is KGHDR and CDR2 is SFDVKD. The CDR3 loop spans 17 amino acids. V shed 2 bases and J 6 bases; nucleotides not matched to a gene: 8. Method: immunoSEQ multiplex PCR; TCRdb's copy keeps in-frame clones and lacks some. The table shows roughly 110,000 clones, with about two thirds occurring only once. This chain uses TRBV24-1 with TRBJ2-1; the match to TRBD2 covers 11 bases. The origin of this receptor is a human donor with acute or convalescent COVID-19. The donor label of this sample is uncertain. Input material: peripheral blood. The CDR3 loop is CATSDSKRGLAGNEQFF. CDR3 DNA sequence: TGTGCCACCAGTGATTCGAAGCGAGGACTAGCGGGCAATGAGCAGTTCTTC.